The 16 T cell receptor beta chains presented below share a single source sample, sequenced in a study of beta chain features in type 1 diabetes. Investigators reverse transcribed all isolated RNA, so they sequenced expressed TCRB transcripts. Measured with immunoSEQ multiplex PCR; TCRdb has only the in-frame clones, and not every one. Here the sample spans 350,000 to 400,000 clones, around 16% being singletons. Input material: naive CD4+ T cells from blood. These receptors were obtained from a woman aged 18-29 years in good health.

The J gene is TRBJ2-3, the V gene TRBV4-3; 7 nucleotides match TRBD1. Germline V gene sequence: CDR1 LGHNA, CDR2 YSLEER. V shed 3 bases and J 6 bases; nucleotides not matched to a gene: 6. The CDR3 is made up of 14 amino acids. The CDR3 DNA sequence: TGCGCCAGCAGCCAGGATTACAGGGGTGATACGCAGTATTTT. Its translation is CASSQDYRGDTQYF.

This clone was detected a few times. This sequence joins TRBV29-1 and TRBJ2-4; 9 bases agree with TRBD2. V dropped 6 bases and J dropped 1; count of bases not matched to a gene: 7. This CDR3 comprises 15 residues. CDR1 and CDR2 (germline): SQVTM, ANQGSEA. The CDR3: CSVISGSMAKNIQYF. DNA of the CDR3: TGCAGCGTAATTAGCGGGAGCATGGCCAAAAACATTCAGTACTTC.

In its sample, this clone was seen a few times. The chain carries TRBV18 and TRBJ1-1, with 8 bases that match TRBD1. The CDR3 is 15 amino acids. V gave up 6 bases and J gave up 1 base; unmatched junction bases: 7. Germline V lookup: CDR1 KGHSH, CDR2 LQKENI. As DNA, the CDR3 is TGTGCCAGCTCCCCGGGACAGGTTCGGAACACTGAAGCTTTCTTT. Protein sequence: CASSPGQVRNTEAFF.

The chain couples TRBV6-5 to TRBJ2-2; TRBD2 aligns across 7 bases. The CDR3 sequence is 14 residues long. Germline V CDR1 and CDR2: MNHEY, SVGAGI. V was pared by 6 bases and J by 5 bases, with 6 bases of the junction left unmatched. The CDR3 spells CASRLGGGTGELFF. The CDR3 nucleotides read TGTGCCAGCAGATTGGGGGGAGGGACCGGGGAGCTGTTTTTT.

The chain joins TRBV4-1 to TRBJ1-2; D unresolved. The CDR3 is 14 residues long. The ends were cut back, 1 base at V and 4 bases at J, with 10 bases in the middle. Germline CDR1 is MGHRA and CDR2 is YSYEKL. CDR3 in amino acids: CASSQAGSSYGYTF. As DNA, the CDR3 is TGCGCCAGCAGCCAAGCGGGGTCGAGCTATGGCTACACCTTC.

The chain combines TRBV9 with TRBJ2-7, with D perhaps matching TRBD2 (6 bases). The V gene lost 4 bases and the J gene lost 7 bases, with 15 bases spanning the gap. The CDR3 length is 13 residues. The germline V gene encodes CDR1 SGDLS and CDR2 YYNGEE. CDR3 region: CASSLSGVDEQYF. CDR3 in DNA: TGTGCCAGCAGCCTCTCGGGGGTGGATGAGCAGTACTTC.

The chain carries TRBV7-8 and TRBJ2-1, with 14 bases identical to TRBD2. Germline trimming cut 4 bases from V and 2 bases from J; bases unmatched to any gene: 7. The CDR3 is 18 amino acids. Germline-derived CDR1 and CDR2 are SGHVS and FQNEAQ. Here the CDR3 reads CASSSRTSGRMTYNEQFF. The CDR3 DNA is TGTGCCAGCAGCTCCCGGACTAGCGGGAGGATGACCTACAATGAGCAGTTCTTC.

V usage is TRBV9 and J usage is TRBJ2-7; D is unresolved. Germline assignment: CDR1 SGDLS and CDR2 YYNGEE. The V end was cut by 2 bases, the J end by 1 base, with 10 bases between. The CDR3 has 14 amino acids. CDR3 in DNA: TGTGCCAGCAGCGTCACCGGGTCGTCCTACGAGCAGTACTTC. Translating gives CASSVTGSSYEQYF.

This clone was seen a handful of times. The J gene is TRBJ2-3, the V gene TRBV29-1; TRBD2 aligns across 7 bases. With 6 bases clipped from V and 0 bases from J, the junction kept 9 bases outside the gene matches. The germline V gene has CDR1 SQVTM and CDR2 ANQGSEA. The CDR3 covers 15 residues. CDR3 sequence reads: CSVTSGIRSTDTQYF. The DNA for the CDR3 is TGCAGCGTAACAAGCGGGATCCGTAGCACAGATACGCAGTATTTT.

This clone has only a few counts. The genes are TRBV5-4 and TRBJ2-1; 8 positions match TRBD2. After removal of 0 bases from V and 4 bases from J, the junction contained 3 bases not matched to a gene. Germline V gene sequence: CDR1 SGHNT, CDR2 YYREEE (reference sequence). This CDR3 contains 15 residues. The CDR3 loop is CASSLAGGRYNEQFF. In nucleotides, the CDR3 is TGTGCCAGCAGCTTGGCGGGAGGGAGGTACAATGAGCAGTTCTTC.

This clone was detected only a few times. The chain links TRBV25-1 to TRBJ2-3; a possible D gene is TRBD2 (6 bases). The CDR3 has 16 residues. CDR1 is MGHDK, CDR2 SYGVNS, per germline. The germline V and J ends were trimmed by 1 base and 1 base, with 12 bases remaining between them. The CDR3 DNA follows: TGTGCCAGCAGTGAATTAGGGCGGGACCGCACAGATACGCAGTATTTT. Its protein is CASSELGRDRTDTQYF.

The chain joins TRBV9 to TRBJ2-4; 7 bases line up with TRBD1. V gave up 4 bases and J gave up 0 bases; unmatched junction bases: 4. This CDR3 is 15 amino acids long. Per germline, CDR1 SGDLS and CDR2 YYNGEE. The CDR3 DNA reads TGTGCCAGCAGCTTACAGGGGCTAGCCAAAAACATTCAGTACTTC. Protein: CASSLQGLAKNIQYF.

The genes are TRBV9 and TRBJ2-1; TRBD2 matches 8 bases. The CDR3 length is 16 residues. Germline V gene lookup returns CDR1 SGDLS and CDR2 YYNGEE. V was clipped by 0 bases and J by 3 bases; unmatched bases: 5. CDR3 nucleotide sequence: TGTGCCAGCAGCGTAGATAAGCGGGAGCTCTACAATGAGCAGTTCTTC. Its translation is CASSVDKRELYNEQFF.

This sequence joins TRBV7-9 and TRBJ2-3; TRBD1 might be the D (6 bases). This CDR3 is built from 13 residues. Germline assignment: CDR1 SEHNR and CDR2 FQNEAQ (reference sequence). The V gene lost 6 bases and the J gene lost 3 bases, with 10 bases spanning the gap. CDR3 in DNA: TGTGCCAGCAGAACAACAGGGACAGATACGCAGTATTTT. This gives the protein CASRTTGTDTQYF.

CDR3 protein: CASSEGESNQPQHF. The CDR3 coding sequence is TGTGCCAGCAGCGAGGGGGAAAGCAATCAGCCCCAGCATTTT. This chain connects TRBV7-9 to TRBJ1-5; D perhaps matches TRBD1 (6 bases). V lost 5 bases and J 1 base, leaving 9 bases between the germline ends. The CDR3 contains 14 residues. Germline V CDR1 and CDR2: SEHNR, FQNEAQ (reference sequence). The full variable domain, completed using reference TRBV7-9 and TRBJ1-5, is DTGVSQNPRHKITKRGQNVTFRCDPISEHNRLYWYRQTLGQGPEFLTYFQNEAQLEKSRLLSDRFSAERPKGSFSTLEIQRTEQGDSAMYLCASSEGESNQPQHFGDGTRLSIL.

There are a few counts of this clone. The chain employs TRBV7-9 and TRBJ2-5, with D hard to call. The CDR3 sequence is 15 residues long. V dropped 0 bases and J dropped 4 bases, with 12 bases sitting between them. Germline CDR1 is SEHNR and CDR2 is FQNEAQ (reference sequence). In nucleotides, the CDR3 is TGTGCCAGCAGCTTAGCGGAGACTTCCTCAGAGACCCAGTACTTC. Encoded protein: CASSLAETSSETQYF.